A selection of T cell receptor beta chains follows, all from one sample in a study of metastatic and nonmetastatic thyroid tumors. TCRdb re-clonotyped the PCR reads through MiXCR. The data show 20,000 to 25,000 clones, approximately 16% seen once. The sample consisted of tumor tissue. These receptors were obtained from a female donor with papillary thyroid cancer or a benign thyroid nodule (not recorded which). Some clones in this sample may be carry-over from other donors' samples. Each CDR3 is given with its conserved first and last residue. The D gene is left open where the match is weak. Clone size is given for some rows only: seen once, a few or many times, or a class if the clone is expanded.

cdr3_length	clone_size	v_call	d_call	j_call	cdr3_nt	cdr3_aa
16	many	TRBV5-6	TRBD1	TRBJ2-3	TGTGCCAGCAGCTCCCGGGACAGGGGTAGGGGAGATACGCAGTATTTT	CASSSRDRGRGDTQYF
16	many	TRBV3-1	NA	TRBJ1-2	TGTGCCAGCAGCCAAGATATTCCGCGAACCCATGCAGGCTACACCTTC	CASSQDIPRTHAGYTF
12	many	TRBV20-1	NA	TRBJ1-1	TGCAGTGCTAGTCTTCCGGGCACTGAAGCTTTCTTT	CSASLPGTEAFF
12	few	TRBV2	NA	TRBJ2-2	TGTGCCAGCAGTAGGGGAACCGGGGAGCTGTTTTTT	CASSRGTGELFF
17	once	TRBV20-1	NA	TRBJ2-6	TGCAGTGCTAGAGGCGGGACAGTGGGCTTGCGGGCCAACGTCCTGACTTTC	CSARGGTVGLRANVLTF
13	medium-sized	TRBV24-1	TRBD1	TRBJ2-7	TGTGCCACCAGTGATTCAACAGGGGCCGAGCAGTACTTC	CATSDSTGAEQYF
14	many	TRBV11-2	NA	TRBJ2-7	TGTGCCAGCAGCTTTCAGGGCATTAACTACGAGCAGTACTTC	CASSFQGINYEQYF
15	many	TRBV6-1	TRBD2	TRBJ2-3	TGTGCCAGCGGCATCTCGGGGGACTATAGGGCTACGCAGTATTTT	CASGISGDYRATQYF
16	many	TRBV5-5	TRBD2	TRBJ2-1	TGTGCCAGCAGCTTGGCCGGGACTAGCGGCCACAATGAGCAGTTCTTC	CASSLAGTSGHNEQFF
12	many	TRBV14	NA	TRBJ1-2	TGTGCCAGCAGCCAGGTCTGGGGTGGCTACACCTTC	CASSQVWGGYTF
13	few	TRBV7-9	NA	TRBJ2-5	TGTGCCAGCAGCTTACCCTCCCTATGGACCCAGTACTTC	CASSLPSLWTQYF
14	few	TRBV27	TRBD1	TRBJ1-1	TGTGCCAGCAGTCCACAGGGGGTTGGCACTGAATCTCTCTTT	CASSPQGVGTESLF
14	many	TRBV5-8	NA	TRBJ1-5	TGTGCCAGCGCGCCTGGGGTTAGTTATCAGCCCCAGCATTTT	CASAPGVSYQPQHF
13	many	TRBV20-1	NA	TRBJ1-1	TGCAGTGCTAGAGGACACCCGAACACTGAAGCTTTCTTT	CSARGHPNTEAFF
20	NA	TRBV12-3/TRBV12-4	TRBD2	TRBJ2-7	TGTGCCAGCAGTTTTACCACCCAACTTAGCGGGGGGTCCCGGAGGAACGAGCAGTACTTC	CASSFTTQLSGGSRRNEQYF
12	many	TRBV20-1	TRBD1	TRBJ1-1	TGCAGTGCGGGCCGGGACAGCACTGAAGCTTTCTTT	CSAGRDSTEAFF
13	many	TRBV27	TRBD1	TRBJ1-1	TGTGCCAGCAGCCGACAGGGGGACACTGAAGCTTTCTTT	CASSRQGDTEAFF
17	many	TRBV7-8	NA	TRBJ1-5	TGTGCCAGCAGCCCGAAATGGGGGGGGGACGGTTCTCAGCCCCAGCATTTT	CASSPKWGGDGSQPQHF
15	NA	TRBV6-1	NA	TRBJ2-7	TGTGCCAGCAGTGAAGGGTTAAGGGGCTCCTACGAGCAGTACTTC	CASSEGLRGSYEQYF
14	NA	TRBV11-3	NA	TRBJ2-2	TGTGCCAGCAGCCCCCGCGGAAACACCGGGGAGCTGTTTTTT	CASSPRGNTGELFF
16	many	TRBV11-2	TRBD2	TRBJ2-7	TGTGCCAGCAGCCGAACACAACTAGCGGGACTCTACGAGCAGTACTTC	CASSRTQLAGLYEQYF
15	many	TRBV2	TRBD2	TRBJ2-2	TGTGCCAGCAGGGGACTAGCGGGAGCCGGCGGGGAGCTGTTTTTT	CASRGLAGAGGELFF